The next 12 T cell receptor beta chains were all read from a single sample in a study of CD8 T cells in ankylosing spondylitis. TCRdb re-analysed the 5' RACE reads in MiXCR, keeping a single row per CDR3 protein. The sample yields some 250,000 distinct CDR3 sequences, about 24% seen once. Specimen: blood, either unsorted or a sorted T cell fraction (not recorded which). These receptors were collected from a male donor with ankylosing spondylitis or in good health (not recorded which).

In this sample, this clonotype turned up many times. The chain joins TRBV9 to TRBJ2-1; the D gene could be TRBD1 or TRBD2 (7 bases each). With 3 bases removed from V and 2 bases from J, the gap between germline ends came to 15 bases. The CDR3 covers 16 residues. Germline V CDR1 and CDR2: SGDLS, YYNGEE. As DNA, the CDR3 is TGTGCCAGCAGCGCTGCAGGGGGGGGGGCCTACAATGAGCAGTTCTTC. Translation: CASSAAGGGAYNEQFF.

The rearrangement uses TRBV16 and TRBJ2-2; 12 positions match TRBD2. The CDR3 sequence is 17 residues long. V lost 5 bases to trimming and J lost 7 bases; unmatched junction nucleotides: 11. Germline V gene lookup returns CDR1 KGHSY and CDR2 FQNENV. As DNA, the CDR3 is TGTGCCAGCAGCTTAGAGCCTAGCGGGGGGGCTCTCGGGGAGCTGTTTTTT. Translation: CASSLEPSGGALGELFF. The entire variable domain, with the rest obtained from reference TRBV16 and TRBJ2-2, is as follows: GEEVAQTPKHLVRGEGQKAKLYCAPIKGHSYVFWYQQVLKNEFKFLISFQNENVFDETGMPKERFSAKCLPNSPCSLEIQATKLEDSAVYFCASSLEPSGGALGELFFGEGSRLTVL.

This clonotype has a count of ten or more. The chain recombines TRBV4-1 with TRBJ2-1; D is ambiguous. Germline CDR1 and CDR2: MGHRA and YSYEKL. The CDR3 extends over 17 amino acids. Between the trimmed V and J ends, which lost 1 base and 0 bases, there was a span of 13 bases. The CDR3 is CASSQVVRASSYNEQFF. DNA of the CDR3: TGCGCCAGCAGCCAAGTAGTCCGGGCCAGCTCCTACAATGAGCAGTTCTTC.

This clonotype occurred a few times. The genes are TRBV7-2 and TRBJ2-1; 9 positions match TRBD2. The CDR3 extends over 16 amino acids. In germline, CDR1 is SGHTA, CDR2 FQGNSA. V dropped 4 bases and J dropped 3; count of bases not matched to a gene: 7. The chain's CDR3 is CASSSIAGAYYNEQFF. The CDR3 DNA reads as TGTGCCAGCAGCTCCATAGCGGGGGCCTACTACAATGAGCAGTTCTTC.

This clonotype was seen ten or more times. The chain combines TRBV3-1 with TRBJ2-5; 7 bases align to TRBD2. The CDR3 extends over 16 amino acids. With V trimmed by 0 bases and J by 5 bases, 9 bases remained unmatched. In germline, CDR1 is LGHDT, CDR2 YNNKEL (reference sequence). The CDR3 sequence is CASSQDLGLTGETQYF. Here the CDR3 DNA reads TGTGCCAGCAGCCAAGATTTGGGACTAACGGGGGAGACCCAGTACTTC.

At least ten counts were recorded for this clonotype. The chain uses TRBV20-1 and TRBJ2-1; D may correspond to TRBD1 or TRBD2 (5 bases each). V was shortened by 2 bases and J by 9 bases, with 20 bases between the two germline ends. Germline V gives CDR1 DFQATT, CDR2 SNEGSKA (reference sequence). This CDR3 has 15 amino acids. In nucleotides, the CDR3 is TGCAGTGCTAGATACCAGCCGGGGTCTCAGGGTGAGCAGTTCTTC. Translating gives CSARYQPGSQGEQFF.

The CDR3 DNA follows: TGTGCCTGCACAGACCCATACAATGAGCAGTTCTTC. This codes for CACTDPYNEQFF. The gene calls are TRBV6-5 and TRBJ2-1, with no clear D. The CDR3 extends over 12 amino acids. Per germline, CDR1 MNHEY and CDR2 SVGAGI. V was cut by 11 bases and J by 4 bases, with 12 bases left in between.

This rearrangement joins TRBV12-3 or TRBV12-4 to TRBJ2-7; D gene ambiguous. This CDR3 comprises 12 residues. V was trimmed by 7 bases and J by 4 bases, leaving 11 bases between them. The CDR3 is CASTLLGYEQYF. The DNA for the CDR3 is TGTGCCAGCACCTTATTGGGATACGAGCAGTACTTC.

V gene TRBV5-1 combines with J gene TRBJ2-5, with D perhaps given as TRBD1 or TRBD2 (5 bases each). The germline V gene has CDR1 SGHRS and CDR2 YFSETQ. The CDR3 runs to 13 residues. This chain's CDR3 is CASGLGVGETQYF. CDR3 sequence (DNA): TGCGCTTCCGGGCTGGGGGTAGGAGAGACCCAGTACTTC.

This clonotype has a count of ten or more. This rearrangement joins TRBV3-1 to TRBJ2-3; 9 bases align to TRBD2. CDR1 LGHDT and CDR2 YNNKEL come from the germline V gene (reference sequence). J gave up 9 bases and V 0 bases, and 10 bases lay outside the gene matches. This CDR3 region has 16 residues. The CDR3 region has the DNA TGTGCCAGCAGCCAAGATTTGCTAGCGGGGAAGTTCACGCAGTATTTT. Its protein is CASSQDLLAGKFTQYF.

This clonotype has only a few counts. This sequence joins TRBV20-1 and TRBJ2-3, with 9 bases aligning to TRBD2. There are 15 residues in the CDR3. The germline CDR1 and CDR2 sequences are DFQATT and SNEGSKA (reference sequence). Trimming removed 3 bases from V and 2 bases from J; junction bases left unmatched: 6. The DNA for the CDR3 is TGCAGTGCTAGGCAAGCGGGGGGCCTCACAGATACGCAGTATTTT. Translation gives CSARQAGGLTDTQYF.

In this sample, this clonotype turned up many times. The chain carries TRBV29-1 and TRBJ1-1; D ambiguous. The CDR3 runs to 12 residues. Trimming pared 4 bases from V and 2 bases from J, leaving 8 bases between. Germline V gene sequence: CDR1 SQVTM, CDR2 ANQGSEA. CDR3 nucleotides: TGCAGCGTTGCTGTCTCCAACACTGAAGCTTTCTTT. It encodes CSVAVSNTEAFF.